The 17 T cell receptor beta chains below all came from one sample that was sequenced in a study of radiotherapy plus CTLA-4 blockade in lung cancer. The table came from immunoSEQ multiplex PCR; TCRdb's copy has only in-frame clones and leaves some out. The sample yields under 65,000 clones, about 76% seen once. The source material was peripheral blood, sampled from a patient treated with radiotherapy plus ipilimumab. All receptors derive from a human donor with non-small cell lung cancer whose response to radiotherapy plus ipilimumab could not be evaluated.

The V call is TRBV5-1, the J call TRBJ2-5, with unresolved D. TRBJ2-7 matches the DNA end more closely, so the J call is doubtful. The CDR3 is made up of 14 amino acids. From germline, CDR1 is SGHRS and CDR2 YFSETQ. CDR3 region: CASSFAAGSYEQYF. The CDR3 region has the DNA TGCGCCAGCAGCTTCGCGGCCGGCTCCTACGAGCAGTACTTC.

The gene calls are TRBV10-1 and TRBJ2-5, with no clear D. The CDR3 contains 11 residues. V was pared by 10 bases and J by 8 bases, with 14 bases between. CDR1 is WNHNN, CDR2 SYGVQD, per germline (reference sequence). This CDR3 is CAIIIPVTQYF. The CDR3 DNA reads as TGCGCCATCATCATCCCGGTAACCCAGTACTTC.

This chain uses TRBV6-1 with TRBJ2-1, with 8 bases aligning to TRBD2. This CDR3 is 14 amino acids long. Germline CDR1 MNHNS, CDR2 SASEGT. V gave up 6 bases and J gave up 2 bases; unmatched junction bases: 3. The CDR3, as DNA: TGTGCCAGCAGAGCGGGAGTGGCCTACAATGAGCAGTTCTTC. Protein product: CASRAGVAYNEQFF.

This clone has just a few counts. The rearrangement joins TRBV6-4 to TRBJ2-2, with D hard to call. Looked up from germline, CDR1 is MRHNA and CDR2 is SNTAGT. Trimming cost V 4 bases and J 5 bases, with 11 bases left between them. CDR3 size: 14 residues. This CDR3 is CASSVLFETGELFF. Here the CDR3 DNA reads TGTGCCAGCAGTGTACTTTTTGAGACCGGGGAGCTGTTTTTT.

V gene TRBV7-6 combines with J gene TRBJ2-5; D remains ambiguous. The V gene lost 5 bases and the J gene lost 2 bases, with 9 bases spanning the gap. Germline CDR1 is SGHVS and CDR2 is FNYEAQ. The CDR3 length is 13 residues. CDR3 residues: CASSPTVQETQYF. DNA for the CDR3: TGTGCCAGCAGCCCGACTGTACAAGAGACCCAGTACTTC.

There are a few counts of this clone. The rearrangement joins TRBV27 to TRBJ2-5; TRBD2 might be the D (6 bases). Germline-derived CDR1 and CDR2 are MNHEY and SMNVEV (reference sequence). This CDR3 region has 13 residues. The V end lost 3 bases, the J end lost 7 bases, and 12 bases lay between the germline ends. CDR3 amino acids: CASSFGSPGTQYF. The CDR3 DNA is TGTGCCAGCAGTTTCGGGAGCCCGGGGACCCAGTACTTC.

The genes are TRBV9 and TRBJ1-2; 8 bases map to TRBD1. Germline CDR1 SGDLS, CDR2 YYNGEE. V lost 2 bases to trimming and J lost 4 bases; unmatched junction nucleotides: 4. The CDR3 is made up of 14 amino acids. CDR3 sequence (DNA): TGTGCCAGCAGCGTCCTCGACAGGGGCTATGGCTACACCTTC. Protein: CASSVLDRGYGYTF.

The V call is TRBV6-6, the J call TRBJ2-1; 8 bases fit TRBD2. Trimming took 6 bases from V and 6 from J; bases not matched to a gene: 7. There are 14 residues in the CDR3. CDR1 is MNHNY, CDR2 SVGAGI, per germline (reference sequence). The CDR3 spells CASRPGGAGNEQFF. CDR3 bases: TGTGCCAGCAGACCCGGGGGGGCGGGCAATGAGCAGTTCTTC.

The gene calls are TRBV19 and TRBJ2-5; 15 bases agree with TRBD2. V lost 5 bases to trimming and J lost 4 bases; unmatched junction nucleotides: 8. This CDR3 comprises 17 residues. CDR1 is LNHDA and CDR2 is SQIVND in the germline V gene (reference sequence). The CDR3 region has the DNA TGTGCCAGTAGTGCGGGGACTAGCGGGAGGTCAGGAGAGACCCAGTACTTC. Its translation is CASSAGTSGRSGETQYF.

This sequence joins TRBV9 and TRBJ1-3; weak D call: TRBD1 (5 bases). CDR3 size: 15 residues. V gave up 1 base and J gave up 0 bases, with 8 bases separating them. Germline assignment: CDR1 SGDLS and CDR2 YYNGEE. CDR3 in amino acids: CASSVRGYSGNTIYF. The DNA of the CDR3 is TGTGCCAGCAGCGTAAGGGGATACTCTGGAAACACCATATATTTT.

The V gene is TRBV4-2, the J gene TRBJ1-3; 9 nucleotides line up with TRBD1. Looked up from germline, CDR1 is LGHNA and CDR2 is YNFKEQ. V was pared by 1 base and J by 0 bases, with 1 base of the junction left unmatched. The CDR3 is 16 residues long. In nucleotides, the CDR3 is TGTGCCAGCAGCCAAGGGACAGGGGACTCTGGAAACACCATATATTTT. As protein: CASSQGTGDSGNTIYF.

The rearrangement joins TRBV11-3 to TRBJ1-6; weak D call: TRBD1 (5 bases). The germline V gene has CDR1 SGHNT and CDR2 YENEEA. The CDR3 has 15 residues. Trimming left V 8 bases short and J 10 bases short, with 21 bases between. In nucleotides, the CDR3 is TGTGCCAGCCCAATGCCGGGCAGGGAACTATCACCCCTCCACTTT. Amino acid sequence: CASPMPGRELSPLHF. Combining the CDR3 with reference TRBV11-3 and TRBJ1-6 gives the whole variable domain EAGVVQSPRYKIIEKKQPVAFWCNPISGHNTLYWYLQNLGQGPELLIRYENEEAVDDSQLPKDRFSAERLKGVDSTLKIQPAELGDSAVYLCASPMPGRELSPLHFGNGTRLTVT.

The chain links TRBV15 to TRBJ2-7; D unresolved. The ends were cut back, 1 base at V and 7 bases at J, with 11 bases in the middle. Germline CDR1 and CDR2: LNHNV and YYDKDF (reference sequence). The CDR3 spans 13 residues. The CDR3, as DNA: TGTGCCACCAGCAGAGCTCCGCAAGCTGAGCAGTACTTC. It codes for CATSRAPQAEQYF.

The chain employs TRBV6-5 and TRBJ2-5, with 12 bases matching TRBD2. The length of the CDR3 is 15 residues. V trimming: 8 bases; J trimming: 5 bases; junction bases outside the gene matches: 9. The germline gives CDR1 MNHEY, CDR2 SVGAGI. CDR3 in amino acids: CASAAGLAGGETQYF. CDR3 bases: TGTGCCAGCGCTGCGGGACTAGCGGGTGGGGAGACCCAGTACTTC.

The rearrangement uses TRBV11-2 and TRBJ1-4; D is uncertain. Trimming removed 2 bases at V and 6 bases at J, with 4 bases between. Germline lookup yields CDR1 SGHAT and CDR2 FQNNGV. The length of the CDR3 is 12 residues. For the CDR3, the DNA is TGTGCCAGCAGCTTATGGCATGAAAAACTGTTTTTT. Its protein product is CASSLWHEKLFF.

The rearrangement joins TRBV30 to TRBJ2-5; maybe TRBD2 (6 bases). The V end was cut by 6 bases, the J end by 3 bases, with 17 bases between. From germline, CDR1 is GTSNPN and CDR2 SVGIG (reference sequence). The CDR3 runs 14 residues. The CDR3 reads CACPKAGTKETQYF. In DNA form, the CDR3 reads TGTGCCTGCCCTAAGGCGGGGACCAAAGAGACCCAGTACTTC.

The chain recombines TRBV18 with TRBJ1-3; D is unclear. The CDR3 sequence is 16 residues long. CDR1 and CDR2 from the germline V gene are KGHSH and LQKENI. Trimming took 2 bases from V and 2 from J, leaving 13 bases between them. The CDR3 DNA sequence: TGTGCCAGCTCACCAATCCCGCGAAGTACTGGAAACACCATATATTTT. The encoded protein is CASSPIPRSTGNTIYF.